The 4 T cell receptor beta chains in this list originate from one sample, sequenced in a study of blood T cells in healthy people across ages. The use of a sample-barcoded 5' primer and a J-beta primer mix characterized a second PCR of about 7 to 12 cycles. MiXCR was run by TCRdb on the 5' RACE reads, yielding one entry per CDR3 protein. The data contain roughly 680,000 distinct CDR3 sequences, over 40% of them singletons. Sequencing was performed on blood. Receptors originate from a woman aged 80 or over in good health.

The CDR3 protein is CASSSQGGAVETQYF. The CDR3 nucleotides are TGTGCCAGCAGCTCCCAGGGGGGCGCAGTGGAGACCCAGTACTTC. The chain combines TRBV13 with TRBJ2-7; D is perhaps TRBD1 (7 bases). The tail of the sequence fits TRBJ2-5 better, so the J call may be wrong. Looked up from germline, CDR1 is PRHDT and CDR2 is FYEKMQ (reference sequence). CDR3 length: 15 residues.

This clonotype showed up just once. V and J are TRBV7-2 and TRBJ2-3, with TRBD2 as a possible D gene (5 bases). V was cut by 5 bases and J by 5 bases, with 11 bases left in between. Germline CDR1 SGHTA, CDR2 FQGNSA. The CDR3 is 13 residues long. DNA of the CDR3: TGTGCCAGCAGCGCGGAGGCGGAAGATACGCAGTATTTT. Translating gives CASSAEAEDTQYF.

CDR3 residues: CASSQGIRPSNYGYTF. The CDR3 nucleotides are TGCGCCAGCAGCCAAGGTATCCGTCCTTCTAACTATGGCTACACCTTC. This chain joins TRBV4-3 and TRBJ1-2; D is uncertain. Germline assignment: CDR1 LGHNA and CDR2 YSLEER. CDR3 size: 16 residues. The V and J ends lost 1 base and 0 bases respectively, with 12 bases between them.

Written as DNA, the CDR3 is TGTGCCAGCAGTGGGAAGAGAGAGCGGGGGCTTTCGGCAGATACGCAGTATTTT. It translates to CASSGKRERGLSADTQYF. The gene calls are TRBV25-1 and TRBJ2-3; 8 nucleotides align to TRBD2. Germline lookup yields CDR1 MGHDK and CDR2 SYGVNS. The CDR3 length is 18 residues. The V gene end was trimmed by 4 bases and the J gene end by 4 bases; junction bases not matched to a gene: 16.